Listed below are T cell receptor beta chains from one sample, sequenced in a study of blood T cell repertoires in COVID-19. Sequencing used immunoSEQ multiplex PCR; TCRdb keeps in-frame clones, though not all of them. The sample comprises roughly 570,000 clones, 85% to 90% of which are singletons, and about 8% rests with the top ten. The sequenced material came from peripheral blood. These receptors came from a woman between 45 and 65 years old with COVID-19, enrolled during active disease. The CDR3 runs from the conserved cysteine through the conserved F or W. The D gene is left open where the match is weak. Size values are once, few and many counts, or a class for expanded clones, and some rows have none.

cdr3_aa cdr3_nt j_call clone_size v_call d_call
CASSLPPGNYGYTF TGTGCCAGCAGCTTACCCCCAGGGAACTATGGCTACACCTTC TRBJ1-2 - TRBV7-9 -
CASSQDQGTYGYTF TGTGCCAGCAGCCAAGATCAGGGTACTTATGGCTACACCTTC TRBJ1-2 - TRBV4-2 -
CASSFGQGYNSPLHF TGTGCCAGCAGTTTCGGACAGGGGTATAATTCACCCCTCCACTTT TRBJ1-6 - TRBV28 TRBD1
CASSLGGPSNSPLHF TGTGCCAGCAGTTTAGGGGGCCCCTCGAATTCACCCCTCCACTTT TRBJ1-6 - TRBV27 -
CATSREVGQGAYGYTF TGTGCCACCAGCAGAGAAGTTGGACAGGGGGCATACGGCTACACCTTC TRBJ1-2 - TRBV15 TRBD1
CASSLGETEAFF TGTGCCAGCAGTTTAGGAGAAACTGAAGCTTTCTTT TRBJ1-1 - TRBV12-3/TRBV12-4 -
CASKGTGVHGYTF TGTGCCAGCAAGGGGACAGGGGTGCATGGCTACACCTTC TRBJ1-2 - TRBV6-5 TRBD1
CASSSTGYTEAFF TGCGCCAGCAGCTCGACTGGGTACACTGAAGCTTTCTTT TRBJ1-1 - TRBV5-1 -
CASSSAGANVLTF TGTGCCAGCAGTTCTGCTGGGGCCAACGTCCTGACTTTC TRBJ2-6 - TRBV6-5 -
CASSPLLRRQETQYF TGTGCCAGCAGTCCCCTACTGCGTCGTCAAGAGACCCAGTACTTC TRBJ2-5 - TRBV28 -
CATTSGDTGGELFF TGTGCCACCACTAGCGGGGATACCGGCGGGGAGCTGTTTTTT TRBJ2-2 - TRBV9 TRBD2
CASSVTGEDEQYF TGTGCCAGCAGCGTCACAGGGGAGGACGAGCAGTACTTC TRBJ2-7 - TRBV9 -
CASSSKQGAEAEAFF TGTGCCAGCTCATCAAAACAGGGGGCAGAGGCTGAAGCTTTCTTT TRBJ1-1 - TRBV18 TRBD1
CASSSPGEVANYGYTF TGTGCCAGTAGTTCCCCAGGGGAAGTAGCTAACTATGGCTACACCTTC TRBJ1-2 - TRBV19 -
CASSREGSTLNIQYF TGTGCCAGCAGTAGGGAGGGCAGTACCCTAAACATTCAGTACTTC TRBJ2-4 - TRBV6-5 TRBD2
CASSLTVNTEAFF TGTGCCAGTAGCCTGACAGTGAACACTGAAGCTTTCTTT TRBJ1-1 few TRBV19 -
CASSLDIRETQYF TGTGCCAGCAGCTTGGATATACGGGAGACCCAGTACTTC TRBJ2-5 - TRBV5-4 -
CASSQVRGTAFTGELFF TGTGCCAGCAGCCAAGTTAGGGGGACAGCCTTCACCGGGGAGCTGTTTTTT TRBJ2-2 - TRBV3-1/TRBV3-2 TRBD1
CASSYSGGQGYGYTF TGTGCCAGCAGTTACTCGGGCGGACAGGGCTATGGCTACACCTTC TRBJ1-2 - TRBV6-5 TRBD1
CAISGLSPGGHTDTQYF TGTGCCATCAGTGGTCTTTCTCCGGGGGGGCACACAGATACGCAGTATTTT TRBJ2-3 - TRBV10-3 TRBD2
CASSLDRVWYGYTF TGTGCCAGCAGCTTGGACAGGGTATGGTATGGCTACACCTTC TRBJ1-2 - TRBV5-8 -
CASSYGIGAGELFF TGTGCCAGCAGCTACGGAATTGGGGCTGGGGAGCTGTTTTTT TRBJ2-2 - TRBV3-1/TRBV3-2 -
CASRRQGAGYNEQFF TGTGCCAGCAGGAGACAGGGGGCGGGCTACAATGAGCAGTTCTTC TRBJ2-1 - TRBV6-5 TRBD1
CASGWGPQPQHF TGTGCCAGCGGGTGGGGGCCGCAGCCCCAGCATTTT TRBJ1-5 few TRBV27 -
CASSQSGTGSNQPQHF TGTGCCAGCAGTCAGTCCGGGACAGGTAGCAATCAGCCCCAGCATTTT TRBJ1-5 once TRBV27 TRBD1
CASSLGGVSEAFF TGTGCCAGCAGCTTAGGGGGAGTAAGTGAAGCTTTCTTT TRBJ1-1 - TRBV7-9 -
CASSMEGLGMRAFF TGTGCCAGTAGTATGGAAGGACTGGGAATGCGGGCTTTCTTT TRBJ1-1 - TRBV19 -
CASSYRDRGYEQYF TGTGCCAGCAGTTACCGGGACAGGGGCTACGAGCAGTACTTC TRBJ2-7 - TRBV6-5 TRBD1
CASSDRVYGYTF TGCGCCAGCAGTGACAGGGTATATGGCTACACCTTC TRBJ1-2 few TRBV10-1 -
CASSISRNYGYTF TGTGCCAGTAGTATAAGCCGTAACTATGGCTACACCTTC TRBJ1-2 - TRBV19 -
CASSLYPGSYEQYF TGTGCCAGCAGCTTATATCCCGGCTCCTACGAGCAGTACTTC TRBJ2-7 - TRBV11-2 -
CASSRGPQHF TGTGCCAGCAGCCGGGGTCCCCAGCATTTT TRBJ1-5 - TRBV21-1 -
CASGLVLGGRVDTQYF TGTGCTAGTGGTTTGGTACTTGGAGGTAGGGTAGATACGCAGTATTTT TRBJ2-3 - TRBV12-5 -
CASIRGKNTGELFF TGTGCCAGCATTCGGGGGAAGAACACCGGGGAGCTGTTTTTT TRBJ2-2 - TRBV7-9 -
CACRHNGNTIYF TGTGCCTGCCGACACAATGGAAACACCATATATTTT TRBJ1-3 - TRBV30 -